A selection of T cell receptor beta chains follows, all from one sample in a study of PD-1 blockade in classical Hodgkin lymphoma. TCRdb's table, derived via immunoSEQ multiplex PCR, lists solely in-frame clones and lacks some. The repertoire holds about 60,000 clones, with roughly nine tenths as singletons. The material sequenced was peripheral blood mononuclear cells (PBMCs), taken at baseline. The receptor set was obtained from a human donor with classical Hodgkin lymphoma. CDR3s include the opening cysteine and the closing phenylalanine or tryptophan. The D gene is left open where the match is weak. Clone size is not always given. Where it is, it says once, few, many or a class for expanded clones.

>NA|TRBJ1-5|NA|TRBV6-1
TGTGCCAGCAGTGAAAACGGCCCGATGGGCAATCAGCCCCAGCATTTT
CASSENGPMGNQPQHF
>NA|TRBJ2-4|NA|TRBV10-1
TGCGCCAGCTCTCAGGGGCGCGGAGACATTCAGTACTTC
CASSQGRGDIQYF
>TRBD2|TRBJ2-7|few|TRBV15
TGTGCCACCAGCATGGGACTAGCGTACGAGCAGTACTTC
CATSMGLAYEQYF
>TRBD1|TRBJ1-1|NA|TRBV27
TGTGCCAGCAGTTTAGGGACAGCCCACGATCCTTTCTTT
CASSLGTAHDPFF
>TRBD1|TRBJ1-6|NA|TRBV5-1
TGCGCCAGCAGCTTCTGGACAGGCGGTGGTTCACCCCTCCACTTT
CASSFWTGGGSPLHF
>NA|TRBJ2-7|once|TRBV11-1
TGTGCCAGCAGCCCAGACGCTACGGGGCAGTACTTC
CASSPDATGQYF
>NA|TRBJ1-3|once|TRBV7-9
TGTGCCAGCAGAACAGGAGCTGGAAACACCATATATTTT
CASRTGAGNTIYF
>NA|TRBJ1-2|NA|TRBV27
TGTGCCAGCAGTTTATGGGGCCCGGACTATGGCTACACCTTC
CASSLWGPDYGYTF
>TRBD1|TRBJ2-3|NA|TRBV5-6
TGTGCCAGCAGCTTGTCGGACAGGGGGAACGCAGATACGCAGTATTTT
CASSLSDRGNADTQYF
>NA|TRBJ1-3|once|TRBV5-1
TGCGCCAGCAGCCTTAGGCCGGACGACACCATATATTTT
CASSLRPDDTIYF
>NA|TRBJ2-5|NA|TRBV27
TGTGCCAGCAGTCCTCGGGGTGGTGAGACCCAGTACTTC
CASSPRGGETQYF
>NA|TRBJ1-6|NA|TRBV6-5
TGTGCCAGCAGTGAAGCCATCCCCCTCCACTTT
CASSEAIPLHF
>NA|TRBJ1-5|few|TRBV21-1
TGTGCCAGCAGCAAACGCCAGGAATTCGGGACAGCCGAGAATCAGCCCCAGCATTTT
CASSKRQEFGTAENQPQHF